This TCR beta chain stems from a study of T cell responses to AZD1222 COVID-19 vaccine. Turning to the study itself: Timing groups of about 4 and about 12 weeks for second doses were pooled.

The germline CDR1 and CDR2 sequences are LNHDA and SQIVND (reference sequence). This CDR3 contains 13 residues. V lost 6 bases and J 6 bases, leaving 13 bases between the germline ends. TCRdb's table, derived via immunoSEQ multiplex PCR, lists solely in-frame clones and lacks some. The table lists approximately 89,000 clones, about 90% of them singletons. General study results and limits: At baseline, seropositivity was found in only six or seven AZD1222 recipients. A rise in Spike-specific TCR breadth and depth followed two AZD1222 doses. Donors in the cohort were predominantly white British and more often female, and clonal diversity was possibly underestimated.

Concerning this clone itself: The antigen remains undetermined.

The clonotype was recovered from an adult in good health. The sequencing here drew on peripheral blood, taken on day 0 of AZD1222 vaccination. This rearrangement joins TRBV19 to TRBJ2-3; D is undetermined. CDR3 loop: CASSGTTADTQYF. The CDR3 DNA follows: TGTGCCAGTAGCGGAACGACCGCCGATACGCAGTATTTT.